Listed here are 14 T cell receptor beta chains from one sample, sequenced in a study of Ad26.COV2.S vaccination and SARS-CoV-2 variants. The treatment denotes: roughly 19 received Ad26.COV2.S at low or high dose, single or two shots; 5 received placebo; per-sample allocation not given. At day 63 after the first vaccine or placebo injection, samples were drawn. Clones were sequenced by immunoSEQ multiplex PCR, and TCRdb holds only the in-frame ones, with some missing. The sample gives roughly 450,000 clones, 75% to 95% of which show up once; 9.5% to 15% is in the top ten. The material was peripheral blood, obtained in a trial of Ad26.COV2.S vaccine versus placebo. The origin of the receptors is a person aged 18-60 years who received the Ad26.COV2.S COVID-19 vaccine or a placebo.

This clone was seen once. Written as DNA, the CDR3 is TGTGCCAGCAGCTTGGAAAATGGGGCCCCCCAAGAGACCCAGTACTTC. It codes for CASSLENGAPQETQYF. The chain links TRBV5-8 to TRBJ2-5, with D possibly being TRBD1 (5 bases). Trimming took 0 bases from V and 1 from J, leaving 13 bases between them. CDR3 size: 16 residues. In germline, CDR1 is SGHTS, CDR2 YDEGEE.

V is TRBV7-9 and J is TRBJ1-2; weak D call: TRBD1 (5 bases). This CDR3 contains 13 residues. Looked up from germline, CDR1 is SEHNR and CDR2 is FQNEAQ (reference sequence). With 3 bases removed from V and 7 bases from J, the gap between germline ends came to 12 bases. The CDR3 nucleotides are TGTGCCAGCAGCTTCCTGGGGGAGAGTGGCTACACCTTC. This gives the protein CASSFLGESGYTF.

The chain has TRBV4-2 and TRBJ2-1; D call uncertain. The CDR3 loop spans 17 amino acids. Germline CDR1 LGHNA, CDR2 YNFKEQ. Trimming removed 0 bases at V and 6 bases at J, with 18 bases between. The CDR3 loop is CASSQDSQRSSFNEQFF. The CDR3 nucleotides read TGTGCCAGCAGCCAAGATTCCCAGCGCTCGTCTTTCAATGAGCAGTTCTTC.

The V and J genes are TRBV7-2 and TRBJ2-2, with 11 bases that match TRBD1. CDR1 and CDR2 from the germline V gene are SGHTA and FQGNSA. This CDR3 is built from 16 residues. The ends lost 1 base at V and 6 bases at J; junction bases unmatched: 4. The CDR3 sequence is CASSLGPGQGAGELFF. For the CDR3, the DNA is TGTGCCAGCAGCTTAGGGCCGGGACAGGGGGCCGGGGAGCTGTTTTTT.

A note on this clone: At the DNA level, this CDR3 is encoded by other sequences in the same sample as well. The chain employs TRBV9 and TRBJ1-3; D call uncertain. The V end lost 3 bases, the J end lost 0 bases, and 4 bases lay between the germline ends. The germline V gene has CDR1 SGDLS and CDR2 YYNGEE. This CDR3 is 13 amino acids long. The CDR3 reads CASSAGSGNTIYF. CDR3 sequence (DNA): TGTGCCAGCAGCGCCGGCTCTGGAAACACCATATATTTT.

Turning to this clone: Other DNA sequences within the sample encode an identical CDR3. This chain links TRBV5-4 with TRBJ2-2; 10 bases are shared with TRBD2. This CDR3 is built from 17 residues. The V gene's germline CDR1 is SGHNT and CDR2 YYREEE (reference sequence). V lost 2 bases, J lost 5 bases, and 9 bases stayed unmatched. The CDR3 region is CASSFGLAGGRTGELFF. The CDR3 nucleotides are TGTGCCAGCAGCTTCGGATTAGCGGGAGGTCGGACCGGGGAGCTGTTTTTT.

The J gene is TRBJ1-4, the V gene TRBV21-1; the table assigns TRBD1, which was not confirmed against the DNA. TRBV21-1 is described as a pseudogene. CDR3 length: 16 residues. CDR3 nucleotides: TGTGCCAGCAGCAAAGAGCTTCCCAGGGCGTTAGAAAAACTGTTTTTT. Residues: CASSKELPRALEKLFF.

The chain uses TRBV5-1 and TRBJ2-2; 7 bases fit TRBD2. J gave up 1 base and V 2 bases, and 2 bases lay outside the gene matches. The germline CDR1 and CDR2 sequences are SGHRS and YFSETQ. The CDR3 consists of 15 residues. Written as DNA, the CDR3 is TGCGCCAGCAGCTTTCTAGCGGTGAACACCGGGGAGCTGTTTTTT. Translation: CASSFLAVNTGELFF.

The chain employs TRBV10-1 and TRBJ1-2, with 8 bases that match TRBD1. V dropped 6 bases and J dropped 7; count of bases not matched to a gene: 7. Germline CDR1 WNHNN, CDR2 SYGVQD (reference sequence). CDR3 length equals 13 residues. CDR3 loop: CASSSGTGLGYTF. CDR3 coding DNA: TGCGCCAGCAGCAGCGGGACAGGACTTGGCTACACCTTC.

The chain is built from TRBV19 and TRBJ2-5; 8 positions agree with TRBD1. This CDR3 has 22 residues. Germline assignment: CDR1 LNHDA and CDR2 SQIVND (reference sequence). V trimming: 0 bases; J trimming: 5 bases; junction bases outside the gene matches: 26. CDR3 DNA sequence: TGTGCCAGTAGTATAGAGTCGTCACCTCCTCAGGGGGCCCTTTCGGATTGGGAGACCCAGTACTTC. As protein: CASSIESSPPQGALSDWETQYF.

The chain recombines TRBV6-5 with TRBJ1-1, with D tentatively TRBD1 (5 bases). This CDR3 contains 14 residues. The ends were cut back, 2 bases at V and 4 bases at J, with 11 bases in the middle. Germline-derived CDR1 and CDR2 are MNHEY and SVGAGI. The chain's CDR3 is CASSYQGAGTEAFF. CDR3 sequence (DNA): TGTGCCAGCAGTTACCAGGGCGCTGGCACTGAAGCTTTCTTT.

V usage is TRBV20-1 and J usage is TRBJ1-1; TRBD1 might be the D (5 bases). Germline V CDR1 and CDR2: DFQATT, SNEGSKA (reference sequence). V was pared by 3 bases and J by 10 bases, with 18 bases between. The CDR3 is 13 amino acids. Here the CDR3 reads CSASDLGGEGAFF. The CDR3 DNA follows: TGCAGTGCTAGTGACCTGGGGGGTGAAGGAGCTTTCTTT.

The chain uses TRBV3-1 (or the pseudogene TRBV3-2) and TRBJ2-1; perhaps D is TRBD1 or TRBD2 (5 bases each). Trimming left V 3 bases short and J 6 bases short, with 21 bases between. CDR3 length equals 17 residues. The germline V gene has CDR1 LGHDT and CDR2 YNNKEL (reference sequence). The CDR3 is CASSHIRGTHGGNEQFF. For the CDR3, the DNA is TGTGCCAGCAGCCATATCAGAGGAACGCATGGGGGCAATGAGCAGTTCTTC.

This rearrangement joins TRBV19 to TRBJ2-1; D not resolved. CDR3 length: 13 amino acids. Trimming pared 1 base from V and 9 bases from J, leaving 10 bases between. Germline V gene sequence: CDR1 LNHDA, CDR2 SQIVND (reference sequence). CDR3: CASSIGWRTEQFF. For the CDR3, the DNA is TGTGCCAGTAGTATAGGTTGGCGGACTGAGCAGTTCTTC.